Presented here are 9 T cell receptor beta chains from one specimen sequenced in a study of cytomegalovirus exposure and HLA in healthy donors. 13 Jbeta primers and 60 Vbeta primers were used for the PCR. TCRdb's copy holds only in-frame clones and misses some; the assay was immunoSEQ multiplex PCR. The sample lists more than 90,000 clones, 76% occurring once. Sequences were obtained from PBMCs. These receptors originate from a man in his forties in good health and CMV-seronegative.

This clone has more than one count but fewer than ten. This rearrangement joins TRBV19 to TRBJ1-1; D remains ambiguous. Trimming took 0 bases from V and 4 from J, leaving 9 bases between them. This CDR3 has 14 residues. CDR1 and CDR2 from the germline V gene are LNHDA and SQIVND (reference sequence). The DNA for the CDR3 is TGTGCCAGTAGTATAGACGGCAGGCGCACTGAAGCTTTCTTT. Protein sequence: CASSIDGRRTEAFF.

The chain couples TRBV9 to TRBJ1-3, with TRBD1 as a possible D gene (6 bases). The V end was cut by 0 bases, the J end by 0 bases, with 10 bases between. The CDR3 runs 16 residues. Looked up from germline, CDR1 is SGDLS and CDR2 is YYNGEE. The CDR3 DNA is TGTGCCAGCAGCGTAGGTGGACAGAACTCTGGAAACACCATATATTTT. It specifies CASSVGGQNSGNTIYF.

This clone was counted a single time. The chain uses TRBV4-1 and TRBJ1-1, with 7 bases fitting TRBD1. Germline V gene sequence: CDR1 MGHRA, CDR2 YSYEKL. V lost 1 base to trimming and J lost 0 bases; unmatched junction nucleotides: 5. The CDR3 is 16 amino acids. CDR3 DNA sequence: TGCGCCAGCAGCCAAGGGACAGGAGGATTGAACACTGAAGCTTTCTTT. Its translation: CASSQGTGGLNTEAFF.

CDR3 DNA: TGTGCCAGCAGCTTAGAGCTAGGAGCAGATACGCAGTATTTT. It yields the protein CASSLELGADTQYF. The chain employs TRBV7-8 and TRBJ2-3; unclear D gene. Deletions cut 1 base from V and 4 bases from J, with 9 bases between. CDR3 length: 14 amino acids. The germline gives CDR1 SGHVS, CDR2 FQNEAQ.

This rearrangement joins TRBV4-2 to TRBJ2-5; TRBD2 matches 10 bases. The germline gives CDR1 LGHNA, CDR2 YNFKEQ. V lost 1 base, J lost 7 bases, and 9 bases stayed unmatched. This CDR3 has 16 residues. DNA for the CDR3: TGTGCCAGCAGCCAAGTAGGAAGCGGGGGGGCCGGGACCCAGTACTTC. This sequence encodes CASSQVGSGGAGTQYF.

J is TRBJ2-5 and V is TRBV7-2; maybe TRBD2 (5 bases). The germline CDR1 and CDR2 sequences are SGHTA and FQGNSA. The CDR3 is 15 residues long. V lost 0 bases and J 2 bases, leaving 10 bases between the germline ends. CDR3 residues: CASSLARGRQETQYF. CDR3 DNA: TGTGCCAGCAGCTTAGCTCGCGGGCGACAAGAGACCCAGTACTTC.

The CDR3 DNA follows: TGTGCCAGCAGCCTAGACCCGGAGAACACCATATATTTT. Amino acid sequence: CASSLDPENTIYF. This chain connects TRBV7-2 to TRBJ1-3; D gene unclear. Trimming took off 5 bases at V and 7 bases at J, with 12 bases between the two ends. From germline, CDR1 is SGHTA and CDR2 FQGNSA. This CDR3 contains 13 residues.

The gene calls are TRBV7-6 and TRBJ2-7; 9 bases line up with TRBD1. The trim removed 2 bases at V and 7 bases at J, leaving 9 bases unmatched. The CDR3 consists of 15 residues. Germline V gene lookup returns CDR1 SGHVS and CDR2 FNYEAQ. For the CDR3, the DNA is TGTGCCAGCAGCTTACCCCCACAGGGGGCGCGAGAGCAGTACTTC. Encoded protein: CASSLPPQGAREQYF. Combining the CDR3 with reference TRBV7-6 and TRBJ2-7 gives the whole variable domain GAGVSQSPRYKVTKRGQDVALRCDPISGHVSLYWYRQALGQGPEFLTYFNYEAQQDKSGLPNDRFSAERPEGSISTLTIQRTEQRDSAMYRCASSLPPQGAREQYFGPGTRLTVT.

The J gene is TRBJ2-5, the V gene TRBV18; TRBD1 matches at 12 bases. The CDR3 runs 17 residues. Germline V CDR1 and CDR2: KGHSH, LQKENI. Losses at the gene ends were 3 bases for V and 1 base for J; bases not matched to a gene: 6. CDR3 coding DNA: TGTGCCAGCTCACCGGGACAGGGGGCCAGCCTCCAAGAGACCCAGTACTTC. Its translation: CASSPGQGASLQETQYF.